Presented here are 7 T cell receptor beta chains from one specimen sequenced in a study of regulatory T cells in long-lasting Graves disease. Time point in this sample: newly diagnosed GD, antithyroid drugs for less than 3 months. Generation of the TCR library employed RNA extracted from PBMCs. In building TCR beta libraries, iRepertoire HTBI primers were used together with Arm-PCR of CDR3 regions. TCRdb reprocessed the multiplex PCR reads with MiXCR, giving one entry per CDR3 protein. The sample consists of 300,000 to 400,000 distinct CDR3 sequences, 18% of them appearing once. Here the sequenced sample was peripheral blood mononuclear cells (PBMCs), taken at new diagnosis, from a patient treated with antithyroid drugs. The receptors stem from a female donor with Graves disease.

This clonotype was seen repeatedly, ten times or more. In DNA form, the CDR3 reads TGTGCCAGCCCACCCCCTCCCCCAGGGAACCATGCGCAGTACTTC. The encoded protein is CASPPPPPGNHAQYF. The gene calls are TRBV6-1 and TRBJ2-7; a weak D match, TRBD1 (5 bases). The V end was cut by 8 bases, the J end by 9 bases, with 26 bases between. The germline gives CDR1 MNHNS, CDR2 SASEGT. The CDR3 loop spans 15 amino acids.

This clonotype occurred many times. The J gene is TRBJ2-3, the V gene TRBV7-8, with TRBD2 identical over 10 bases. J was trimmed by 9 bases and V by 3 bases; bases with no gene match: 15. This CDR3 contains 17 residues. CDR1 and CDR2 (germline): SGHVS, FQNEAQ. CDR3 nucleotides: TGTGCCAGCAGCTTTCCCCAGACTAGCGGGCATGATTCGACGCAGTATTTT. Translating it yields CASSFPQTSGHDSTQYF.

This clonotype occurred many times. The chain recombines TRBV10-1 with TRBJ2-1, with a weak D call TRBD2 (6 bases). The CDR3 sequence is 14 residues long. The germline V gene encodes CDR1 WNHNN and CDR2 SYGVQD (reference sequence). V shed 6 bases and J shed 4 bases, with 13 bases lying between them. The CDR3 sequence is CASSGAGTYNEQFF. CDR3 DNA sequence: TGCGCCAGCAGCGGAGCGGGTACTTACAATGAGCAGTTCTTC.

A word on this clonotype: Possible read error: a much larger clone is one base away. Here the CDR3 omits its conserved ending phenylalanine or tryptophan, so a read error is the likely source. The rearrangement joins TRBV10-3 to TRBJ2-2; either TRBD1 or TRBD2 may fit D (5 bases each). The ends were cut back, 1 base at V and 9 bases at J, with 21 bases in the middle. The germline V gene has CDR1 ENHRY and CDR2 SYGVKD. This CDR3 is 17 amino acids long. The CDR3 DNA reads TGTGCCATCAGTGAGTTTGTAGACCGGGACGGCGCTTGGGAGCTGTTTTCT. It is translated as CAISEFVDRDGAWELFS.

This clonotype was seen many times. J is TRBJ2-1 and V is TRBV20-1; a weak D match, TRBD2 (6 bases). Per germline, CDR1 DFQATT and CDR2 SNEGSKA (reference sequence). The CDR3 spans 15 residues. V shed 3 bases and J shed 4 bases, with 16 bases lying between them. DNA for the CDR3: TGCAGTGCTAGCCGGGGCCGGGGGAGTTACAATGAGCAGTTCTTC. The encoded protein is CSASRGRGSYNEQFF.

Notes on this clonotype: A much larger clone differs from this one at a single base, so this may be a read error. V usage is TRBV11-3 and J usage is TRBJ2-7; D gene unclear. The CDR3 is made up of 12 amino acids. Per the germline V gene, CDR1 is SGHNT and CDR2 is YENEEA. The CDR3 reads CASGLSSNEQYF. In DNA form, the CDR3 reads TGTGCCAGCGGCCTGTCCTCCAACGAGCAGTACTTC.

This clonotype was observed a few times. This chain joins TRBV30 and TRBJ2-5; D is uncertain. The CDR3 consists of 13 residues. The germline V gene has CDR1 GTSNPN and CDR2 SVGIG (reference sequence). The V and J ends lost 0 bases and 0 bases respectively, with 5 bases between them. The CDR3 region has the DNA TGTGCCTGGAGTGTAACTAACCAAGAGACCCAGTACTTC. Translation gives CAWSVTNQETQYF.